The sequence of this T cell receptor (beta chain) was determined in a study of CXCR3-negative and CXCR3-positive naive CD8 T cells. Study-wide background: Approximately 130 million TRB reads were obtained in total, which works out to about 1.5 +/- 0.3 million per library. Study results and limitations: TRBV-TRBJ usage was similar across naive CXCR3 subsets but distinct in memory cells. With CXCR3 expression partially decreased after cryopreservation, most assays relied on fresh PBMCs. Naive cells positive for CXCR3 carried more hydrophobic TRB CDR3s than CXCR3-negative ones.

Germline V lookup: CDR1 SGHTA, CDR2 FQGNSA. This CDR3 region has 18 residues. The method, 5' RACE with UMI labels, was used to prepare the TRB cDNA libraries. TCRdb derives one entry per CDR3 protein from the 5' RACE reads, leaving out DNA. This sample's clone table lists about 84,000 distinct CDR3 sequences. For this clonotype: Antigen specificity is unknown.

The CD45RO-CCR7+CD27+CD95- phenotype denoted naive CD8+ T cells. The chain combines TRBV7-2 with TRBJ2-1; TCRdb proposes TRBD2, but this gene call is untestable without DNA. The sequence came from a human donor in good health. Some clones in this sample may be carry-over from other donors' samples. Sequencing was performed on naive CXCR3+ CD8+ T cells from blood. This sample's subset: CD45RO-CCR7+CD27+CD95- naive CD8+ T cells expressing CXCR3 (TNR3+). The CDR3 protein is CASSFYGRGRNTYNEQFF.